The rows below give T cell receptor beta chains drawn from one sample of a study of CD8+CD57+ T cells in acquired aplastic anemia. TCRdb re-analysed the reads in MiXCR, keeping a single row per CDR3 protein. The table shows 200,000 to 250,000 distinct CDR3 sequences, with 34% occurring only once. Sequenced input: sorted CD4+, CD8+, or CD8+CD57+ T cells (not recorded which) from PBMCs. Receptor source: a human donor in good health, serving as a control. The CDR3 runs from the conserved cysteine through the conserved F or W. Each record gives: D gene, V gene, J gene, clone size, CDR3 protein, CDR3 DNA. D genes are given only for firm matches. Only some rows state a clone size, as once, few, many or a class for expanded clones.

NA	TRBV7-2	TRBJ2-7	many	CASSPIGRYEQYF	TGTGCCAGCAGCCCGATCGGGCGGTACGAGCAGTACTTC
NA	TRBV2	TRBJ2-3	many	CASRGTSWSTDTQYF	TGTGCCAGCCGCGGGACATCTTGGAGCACAGATACGCAGTATTTT
NA	TRBV5-1	TRBJ1-1	NA	CASKKEQGYTEAFF	TGCGCCAGCAAAAAAGAACAGGGCTACACTGAAGCTTTCTTT
NA	TRBV24-1	TRBJ1-1	NA	CATSARLAQSVEAFF	TGTGCCACCAGTGCTAGATTGGCTCAATCGGTTGAAGCTTTCTTT
NA	TRBV2	TRBJ1-2	many	CASSPEAGAGPYGYTF	TGTGCCAGCAGTCCCGAAGCGGGGGCAGGTCCCTATGGCTACACCTTC
NA	TRBV10-3	TRBJ1-1	few	CAISESGGAIRAFF	TGTGCCATCAGTGAGTCGGGGGGCGCGATTAGGGCTTTCTTT
TRBD1	TRBV10-3	TRBJ2-5	NA	CAISVGQGALETQYF	TGTGCCATCAGTGTCGGACAGGGGGCACTGGAGACCCAGTACTTC
NA	TRBV29-1	TRBJ1-4	many	CSVGVSGVANEKLFF	TGCAGCGTTGGAGTAAGCGGGGTTGCTAATGAAAAACTGTTTTTT
NA	TRBV6-5	TRBJ2-5	few	CASSYQDGTQYF	TGTGCCAGCAGTTACCAGGACGGAACCCAGTACTTC
TRBD1	TRBV25-1	TRBJ2-1	NA	CASSPGQGAYNEQFF	TGTGCCAGCTCACCGGGACAGGGGGCGTACAATGAGCAGTTCTTC
NA	TRBV10-1	TRBJ1-3	NA	CASSSGPGSGNTIYF	TGTGCCAGCTCCTCCGGACCGGGCTCTGGAAACACCATATATTTT
TRBD1	TRBV2	TRBJ1-6	NA	CASEGTGVSPLHF	TGTGCCAGCGAAGGGACAGGGGTATCACCCCTCCACTTT
TRBD1	TRBV7-9	TRBJ1-1	many	CASSTRDRDNTEAFF	TGTGCCAGCAGCACCAGGGACAGGGATAACACTGAAGCTTTCTTT
NA	TRBV24-1	TRBJ2-7	NA	CATRGLLYEQYF	TGTGCCACCAGGGGGCTCCTCTACGAGCAGTACTTC
NA	TRBV20-1	TRBJ2-1	NA	CSARDFGSVDSLGEQFF	TGCAGTGCTAGAGATTTCGGGAGCGTCGACTCGCTAGGTGAGCAGTTCTTC
NA	TRBV2	TRBJ2-7	NA	CASSAQGPSYEQYF	TGTGCCAGCAGTGCTCAGGGGCCCTCCTACGAGCAGTACTTC
TRBD1	TRBV12-5	TRBJ1-6	NA	CASSPPGGGLGRPPLHF	TGTGCTAGTTCCCCCCCAGGGGGCGGGTTAGGGAGACCACCCCTCCACTTT
NA	TRBV29-1	TRBJ2-1	NA	CSGGLKSSYNEQFF	TGCAGCGGAGGACTGAAGAGCTCCTACAATGAGCAGTTCTTC
NA	TRBV2	TRBJ1-5	NA	CASSDQQDQPQHF	TGTGCCAGCAGTGATCAACAGGATCAGCCCCAGCATTTT
NA	TRBV20-1	TRBJ1-1	many	CSASLQGSAEAFF	TGCAGTGCTAGCCTACAGGGATCAGCCGAAGCTTTCTTT
NA	TRBV28	TRBJ2-2	NA	CASSWGWRNTGELFF	TGTGCCAGCAGTTGGGGGTGGAGGAACACCGGGGAGCTGTTTTTT
NA	TRBV6-1	TRBJ1-2	many	CARGGGPDYGYTF	TGTGCCAGAGGTGGAGGTCCCGACTATGGCTACACCTTC
TRBD1	TRBV11-2	TRBJ1-1	few	CASSSLDRGGTEAFF	TGTGCCAGCAGCTCACTCGACAGGGGAGGGACTGAAGCTTTCTTT
TRBD1	TRBV29-1	TRBJ1-2	many	CSVTQRTGSYGYTF	TGCAGCGTCACCCAGAGGACAGGGTCGTATGGCTACACCTTC
NA	TRBV9	TRBJ2-5	many	CASSVGTGAQETQYF	TGTGCCAGCAGCGTAGGCACGGGGGCGCAAGAGACCCAGTACTTC
TRBD1	TRBV15	TRBJ2-7	once	CATSRTTGGSYEQYF	TGTGCCACCAGCAGGACGACAGGGGGCTCCTACGAGCAGTACTTC
TRBD1	TRBV7-4	TRBJ2-1	few	CASSLAGNRGHNEQFF	TGTGCCAGCAGCTTAGCGGGAAACAGGGGCCACAATGAGCAGTTCTTC
TRBD2	TRBV3-1	TRBJ2-7	few	CASSHLAGGNEQYF	TGTGCCAGCAGCCATCTAGCGGGAGGGAACGAGCAGTACTTC
NA	TRBV6-4	TRBJ2-1	few	CASSDRADSYNEQFF	TGTGCCAGCAGTGACAGGGCCGACTCCTACAATGAGCAGTTCTTC
NA	TRBV7-3	TRBJ2-7	NA	CASRGLNYEQYF	TGTGCCAGCAGGGGACTCAACTACGAGCAGTACTTC
NA	TRBV5-1	TRBJ2-7	NA	CASSLERGQGTYEQYF	TGCGCCAGCAGCTTGGAGCGCGGGCAGGGGACCTACGAGCAGTACTTC
NA	TRBV3-1	TRBJ1-2	NA	CASSPEPQAYGYTF	TGTGCCAGCAGCCCTGAACCACAGGCCTATGGCTACACCTTC
NA	TRBV20-1	TRBJ2-1	few	CSARFSEQFF	TGCAGTGCCCGATTTTCCGAGCAGTTCTTC